Following are 17 T cell receptor beta chains from one sample sequenced in a study of OX40 agonist ivuxolimab in advanced cancers. Produced via immunoSEQ multiplex PCR; TCRdb's table is partial and in-frame only. The sample consists of approximately 28,000 clones, about nine tenths of them appearing once. The source material was CD4+ or CD8+ T cells sorted from blood, sampled in a trial of the OX40 agonist ivuxolimab. The receptors were gathered from an adult with an advanced solid tumor such as melanoma, head and neck, liver or kidney cancer.

The chain links TRBV10-2 to TRBJ1-1; D not certain. Per germline, CDR1 WSHSY and CDR2 SAAADI. With 3 bases removed from V and 5 bases from J, the gap between germline ends came to 10 bases. The CDR3 runs to 13 residues. DNA of the CDR3: TGCGCCAGCAGTGACCGGGAGGGAACTGAAGCTTTCTTT. Translated: CASSDREGTEAFF.

The chain uses TRBV2 and TRBJ1-1; tentatively, D is TRBD1 (5 bases). Germline assignment: CDR1 SNHLY and CDR2 FYNNEI. Trimming stripped 10 bases from V and 2 bases from J, with 17 bases between. The CDR3 runs 14 residues. As DNA, the CDR3 is TGTGCCACTACCCAGGGTGAGAGAAACACTGAAGCTTTCTTT. Its protein product is CATTQGERNTEAFF.

This clone occurred once. The V call is TRBV15, the J call TRBJ2-5, with D possibly being TRBD2 (5 bases). Deletions cut 7 bases from V and 1 base from J, with 13 bases between. The CDR3 totals 14 residues. CDR1 is LNHNV, CDR2 YYDKDF, per germline (reference sequence). Here the CDR3 reads CATTEGRTQETQYF. The CDR3 DNA reads TGTGCCACCACCGAGGGCCGGACCCAAGAGACCCAGTACTTC.

The J gene is TRBJ2-1, the V gene TRBV9; D is perhaps TRBD1 (5 bases). V lost 0 bases to trimming and J lost 15 bases, with 10 bases between them. CDR1 and CDR2 (germline): SGDLS, YYNGEE. The CDR3 length is 11 residues. CDR3 in DNA: TGTGCCAGCAGCGTAGAGGACACGATGTTCTTC. This codes for CASSVEDTMFF.

The chain couples TRBV19 to TRBJ2-3; D may be TRBD1 (5 bases). The CDR3 has 14 amino acids. The germline V gene encodes CDR1 LNHDA and CDR2 SQIVND (reference sequence). V was cut by 5 bases and J by 0 bases, with 9 bases left in between. The CDR3 reads CASSYGQSTDTQYF. The CDR3 bases are TGTGCCAGTAGTTACGGACAAAGCACAGATACGCAGTATTTT.

The V gene is TRBV27, the J gene TRBJ1-2; a possible D gene is TRBD1 (6 bases). The germline CDR1 and CDR2 sequences are MNHEY and SMNVEV (reference sequence). This CDR3 is 14 amino acids long. Deletions cut 2 bases from V and 4 bases from J, with 11 bases between. CDR3 sequence: CASSLMGAGYGYTF. CDR3 nucleotides: TGTGCCAGCAGTTTAATGGGGGCCGGCTATGGCTACACCTTC.

J is TRBJ2-7 and V is TRBV2; 8 positions agree with TRBD2. Germline trimming cut 6 bases from V and 2 bases from J; bases unmatched to any gene: 12. Germline CDR1 reads SNHLY; CDR2 reads FYNNEI. CDR3 length: 16 amino acids. Here the CDR3 reads CASRGVYSGAAYEQYF. In DNA, the CDR3 is TGTGCCAGCAGGGGGGTATATAGCGGGGCCGCCTACGAGCAGTACTTC.

For this clone: The junction does not match germline at one end; this may be a read error. The rearrangement links TRBV5-6 to TRBJ2-3; tentative D call: TRBD1 (5 bases). The CDR3 spans 14 residues. CDR1 and CDR2 from the germline V gene are SGHDT and YYEEEE. Here the CDR3 DNA reads TGTGCCAGCAGCTTGACGGCAGGGCAGGATATGCAGTATTTT. This encodes CASSLTAGQDMQYF.

This clone has only one observation. The rearrangement links TRBV6-5 to TRBJ1-2, with 7 nucleotides matching TRBD1. CDR3 length: 15 amino acids. Trimming removed 4 bases from V and 8 bases from J; junction bases left unmatched: 13. CDR1 is MNHEY and CDR2 is SVGAGI in the germline V gene. The chain's CDR3 is CASSSPEQGSRGYTF. Written as DNA, the CDR3 is TGTGCCAGCAGTTCCCCCGAACAGGGGTCGAGAGGCTACACCTTC.

This chain links TRBV27 with TRBJ2-1; 8 bases are a match to TRBD1. The CDR3 length is 14 residues. Germline V gene lookup returns CDR1 MNHEY and CDR2 SMNVEV (reference sequence). With 8 bases clipped from V and 0 bases from J, the junction kept 3 bases outside the gene matches. The CDR3 sequence: CASATGGSYNEQFF. CDR3 DNA sequence: TGTGCCAGCGCTACAGGGGGCTCCTACAATGAGCAGTTCTTC.

The gene calls are TRBV11-2 and TRBJ2-7, with D unresolved. The CDR3 sequence is 11 residues long. V was clipped by 4 bases and J by 9 bases, with 10 bases between them. CDR1 SGHAT and CDR2 FQNNGV come from the germline V gene. The CDR3 DNA sequence: TGTGCCAGCAGCTACCTGCTGGTGCAGTACTTC. Translated, it gives CASSYLLVQYF.

The rearrangement joins TRBV27 to TRBJ2-7; TRBD2 agrees at 10 bases. The V segment lost 6 bases and the J segment 3 bases; nucleotides outside the gene matches: 2. Germline V gene sequence: CDR1 MNHEY, CDR2 SMNVEV (reference sequence). The CDR3 runs 13 residues. As DNA, the CDR3 is TGTGCCAGCAGGAGCGGGGGGGACTACGAGCAGTACTTC. This sequence encodes CASRSGGDYEQYF.

The chain carries TRBV6-5 and TRBJ2-7; 10 nucleotides line up with TRBD2. The CDR3 totals 14 residues. Per germline, CDR1 MNHEY and CDR2 SVGAGI. Trimming removed 5 bases from V and 3 bases from J; junction bases left unmatched: 4. CDR3 bases: TGTGCCAGCAGTGGACTAGCGGACAACTACGAGCAGTACTTC. Its translation is CASSGLADNYEQYF.

The chain combines TRBV6-1 with TRBJ1-2, with D perhaps matching TRBD1 (5 bases). V gave up 2 bases and J gave up 7 bases, with 14 bases separating them. Germline V gene sequence: CDR1 MNHNS, CDR2 SASEGT. CDR3 length: 14 amino acids. CDR3 in DNA: TGTGCCAGCAGTGAACCAGGGTGGGTCTTTGGCTACACCTTC. This codes for CASSEPGWVFGYTF.

The V gene is TRBV7-9, the J gene TRBJ2-7, with D maybe TRBD1 (5 bases). From germline, CDR1 is SEHNR and CDR2 FQNEAQ (reference sequence). V was cut by 5 bases and J by 4 bases, with 15 bases left in between. This CDR3 comprises 14 residues. CDR3: CASSPRQSRYEQYF. The CDR3 DNA sequence: TGTGCCAGCAGCCCAAGACAGTCCCGGTACGAGCAGTACTTC.

This clone is categorized as medium-sized. The CDR3 loop is CASRPRGAMNTEAFF. In DNA, the CDR3 is TGTGCCAGCAGGCCCCGGGGGGCCATGAACACTGAAGCTTTCTTT. V and J are TRBV13 and TRBJ1-1, with D perhaps matching TRBD1 (6 bases). Trimming took 6 bases from V and 0 from J, leaving 14 bases between them. Germline CDR1 is PRHDT and CDR2 is FYEKMQ (reference sequence). CDR3 size: 15 residues.

The chain employs TRBV2 and TRBJ2-1, with 7 bases identical to TRBD2. The V segment lost 3 bases and the J segment 0 bases; nucleotides outside the gene matches: 2. The CDR3 length is 15 residues. The germline V gene has CDR1 SNHLY and CDR2 FYNNEI. CDR3 DNA sequence: TGTGCCAGCAGTGATGGCGGGAGCTCCTACAATGAGCAGTTCTTC. Its translation is CASSDGGSSYNEQFF.